These 3 T cell receptor beta chains were sequenced from one sample in a study of blood T cell repertoires in COVID-19. The repertoire was sequenced with immunoSEQ multiplex PCR; TCRdb's copy has only in-frame clones and lacks some. The table records under 300,000 clones, 83% of them present only once. Sequencing used peripheral blood. Every receptor here comes from a woman aged 45-59 years who had recovered from COVID-19.

The chain joins TRBV28 to TRBJ2-1; 12 positions agree with TRBD1. The CDR3 contains 15 residues. CDR1 is MDHEN and CDR2 is SYDVKM in the germline V gene. Trimming at V came to 5 bases and at J to 4 bases, leaving 3 bases not matched to a gene. In DNA, the CDR3 is TGTGCCAGCAGTAGGGACAGGGGGCTGTACAATGAGCAGTTCTTC. Translation: CASSRDRGLYNEQFF. Combining the CDR3 with reference TRBV28 and TRBJ2-1 gives the whole variable domain DVKVTQSSRYLVKRTGEKVFLECVQDMDHENMFWYRQDPGLGLRLIYFSYDVKMKEKGDIPEGYSVSREKKERFSLILESASTNQTSMYLCASSRDRGLYNEQFFGPGTRLTVL.

This clone was seen a handful of times. The J gene is TRBJ2-5, the V gene TRBV6-7, with no clear D. TRBV6-7 is classed as an ORF, of uncertain function. Trimming left V 6 bases short and J 2 bases short, with 13 bases between. The CDR3 runs 14 residues. This chain's CDR3 is CASSGSQRQETQYF. The CDR3 DNA follows: TGTGCCAGCAGCGGAAGCCAGCGACAAGAGACCCAGTACTTC.

This clone was counted a single time. The chain combines TRBV7-2 with TRBJ2-5, with a weak D call TRBD2 (5 bases). The CDR3 totals 13 residues. The ends were cut back, 3 bases at V and 3 bases at J, with 8 bases in the middle. Germline V gene sequence: CDR1 SGHTA, CDR2 FQGNSA. CDR3 loop: CASSFAGEETQYF. CDR3 sequence (DNA): TGTGCCAGCAGCTTTGCCGGGGAAGAGACCCAGTACTTC.